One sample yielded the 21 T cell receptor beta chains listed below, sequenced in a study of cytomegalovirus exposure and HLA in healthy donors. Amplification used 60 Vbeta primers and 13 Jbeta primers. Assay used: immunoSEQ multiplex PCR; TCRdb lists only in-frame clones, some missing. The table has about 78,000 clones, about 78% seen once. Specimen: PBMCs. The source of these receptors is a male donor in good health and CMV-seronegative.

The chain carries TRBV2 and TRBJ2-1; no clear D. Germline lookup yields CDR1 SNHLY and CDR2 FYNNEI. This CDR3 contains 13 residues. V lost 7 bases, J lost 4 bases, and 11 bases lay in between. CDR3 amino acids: CASKMTGYNEQFF. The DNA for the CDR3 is TGTGCCAGCAAAATGACTGGATACAATGAGCAGTTCTTC.

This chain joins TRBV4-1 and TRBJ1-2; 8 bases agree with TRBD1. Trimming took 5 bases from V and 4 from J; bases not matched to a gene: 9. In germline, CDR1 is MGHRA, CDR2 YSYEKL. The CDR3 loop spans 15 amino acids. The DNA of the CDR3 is TGCGCCAGCAGCGCTAACCCTACAGGGGGCTATGGCTACACCTTC. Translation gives CASSANPTGGYGYTF.

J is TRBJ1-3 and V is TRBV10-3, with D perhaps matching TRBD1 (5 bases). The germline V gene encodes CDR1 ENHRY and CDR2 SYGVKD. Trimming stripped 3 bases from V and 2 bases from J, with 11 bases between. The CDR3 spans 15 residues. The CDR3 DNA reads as TGTGCCATCAGTGACCCGACAGTGACTGGAAACACCATATATTTT. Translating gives CAISDPTVTGNTIYF.

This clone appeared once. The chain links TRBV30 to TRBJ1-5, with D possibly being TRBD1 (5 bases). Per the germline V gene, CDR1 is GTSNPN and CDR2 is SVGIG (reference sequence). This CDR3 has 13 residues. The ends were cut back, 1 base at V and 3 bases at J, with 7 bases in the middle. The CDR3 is CAWSAQDNQPQHF. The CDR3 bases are TGTGCCTGGAGTGCACAGGACAATCAGCCCCAGCATTTT.

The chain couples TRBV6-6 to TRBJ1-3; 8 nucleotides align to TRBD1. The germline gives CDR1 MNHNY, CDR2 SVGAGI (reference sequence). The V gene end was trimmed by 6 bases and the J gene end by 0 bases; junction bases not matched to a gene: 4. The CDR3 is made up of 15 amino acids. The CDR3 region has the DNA TGTGCCAGCAGGGGGACAGGAAGCTCTGGAAACACCATATATTTT. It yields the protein CASRGTGSSGNTIYF.

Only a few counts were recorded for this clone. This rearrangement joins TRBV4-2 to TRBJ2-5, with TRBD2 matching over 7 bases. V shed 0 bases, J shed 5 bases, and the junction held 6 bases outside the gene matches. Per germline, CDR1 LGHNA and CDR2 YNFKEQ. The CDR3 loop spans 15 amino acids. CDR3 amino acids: CASSQDRGSGETQYF. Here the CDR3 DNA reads TGTGCCAGCAGCCAAGACCGCGGGAGTGGGGAGACCCAGTACTTC.

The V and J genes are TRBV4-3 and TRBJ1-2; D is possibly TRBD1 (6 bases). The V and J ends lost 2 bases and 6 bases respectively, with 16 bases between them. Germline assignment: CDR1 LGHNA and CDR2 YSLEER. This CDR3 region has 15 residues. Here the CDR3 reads CASSQTSGTQNGYTF. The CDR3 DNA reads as TGCGCCAGCAGCCAAACCTCCGGGACACAGAATGGCTACACCTTC.

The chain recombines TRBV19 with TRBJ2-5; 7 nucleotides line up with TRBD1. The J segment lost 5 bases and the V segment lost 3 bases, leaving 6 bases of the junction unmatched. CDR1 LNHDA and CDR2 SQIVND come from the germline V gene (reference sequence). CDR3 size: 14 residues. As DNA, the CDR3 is TGTGCCAGTAGTATTGAAGACAGGGCGGAGACCCAGTACTTC. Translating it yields CASSIEDRAETQYF.

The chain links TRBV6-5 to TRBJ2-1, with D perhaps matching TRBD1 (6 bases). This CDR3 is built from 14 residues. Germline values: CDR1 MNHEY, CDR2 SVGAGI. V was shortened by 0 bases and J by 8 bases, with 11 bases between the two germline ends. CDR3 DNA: TGTGCCAGCAGTTACTCGAGGGGGTGGCATGAGCAGTTCTTC. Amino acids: CASSYSRGWHEQFF.

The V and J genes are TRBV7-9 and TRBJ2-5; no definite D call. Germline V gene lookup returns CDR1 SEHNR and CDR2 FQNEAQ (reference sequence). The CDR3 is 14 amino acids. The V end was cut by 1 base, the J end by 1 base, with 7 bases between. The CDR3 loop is CASSLGRVQETQYF. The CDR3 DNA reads TGTGCCAGCAGCTTAGGACGGGTCCAAGAGACCCAGTACTTC.

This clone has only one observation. The CDR3 region is CASSFGTNQETQYF. In nucleotides, the CDR3 is TGTGCCAGCAGCTTCGGGACAAACCAAGAGACCCAGTACTTC. This rearrangement joins TRBV11-2 to TRBJ2-5; a possible D gene is TRBD1 (6 bases). The germline CDR1 and CDR2 sequences are SGHAT and FQNNGV. CDR3 length: 14 residues. Trimming took off 3 bases at V and 0 bases at J, with 8 bases between the two ends.

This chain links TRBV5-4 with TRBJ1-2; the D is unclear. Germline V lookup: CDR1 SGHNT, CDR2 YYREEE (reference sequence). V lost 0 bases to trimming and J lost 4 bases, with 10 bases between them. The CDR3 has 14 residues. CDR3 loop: CASSLERRSYGYTF. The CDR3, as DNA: TGTGCCAGCAGCTTGGAGCGGCGGTCCTATGGCTACACCTTC.

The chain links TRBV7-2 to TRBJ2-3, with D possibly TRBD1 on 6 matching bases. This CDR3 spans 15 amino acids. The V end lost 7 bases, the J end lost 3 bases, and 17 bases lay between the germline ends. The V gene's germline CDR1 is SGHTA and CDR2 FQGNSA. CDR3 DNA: TGTGCCAGCAAAAACCCGGGACAAATAACAGATACGCAGTATTTT. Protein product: CASKNPGQITDTQYF.

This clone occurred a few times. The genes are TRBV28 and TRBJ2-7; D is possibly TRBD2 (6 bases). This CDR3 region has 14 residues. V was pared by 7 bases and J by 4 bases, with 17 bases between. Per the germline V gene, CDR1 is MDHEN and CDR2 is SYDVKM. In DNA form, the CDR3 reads TGTGCCAGCACCAGGACTAATAAACTATACGAGCAGTACTTC. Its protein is CASTRTNKLYEQYF.

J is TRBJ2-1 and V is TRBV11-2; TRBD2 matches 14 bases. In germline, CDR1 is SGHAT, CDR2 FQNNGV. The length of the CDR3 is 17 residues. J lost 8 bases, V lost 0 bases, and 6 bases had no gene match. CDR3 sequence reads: CASSLDTGTSGSDEQFF. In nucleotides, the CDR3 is TGTGCCAGCAGCTTAGATACGGGGACTAGCGGGAGCGATGAGCAGTTCTTC.

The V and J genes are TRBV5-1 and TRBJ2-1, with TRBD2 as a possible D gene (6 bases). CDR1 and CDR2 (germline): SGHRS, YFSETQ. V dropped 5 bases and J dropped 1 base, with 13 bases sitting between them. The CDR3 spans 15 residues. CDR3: CASRPGTASYNEQFF. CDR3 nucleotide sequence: TGCGCCAGCAGGCCCGGGACTGCGTCCTACAATGAGCAGTTCTTC.

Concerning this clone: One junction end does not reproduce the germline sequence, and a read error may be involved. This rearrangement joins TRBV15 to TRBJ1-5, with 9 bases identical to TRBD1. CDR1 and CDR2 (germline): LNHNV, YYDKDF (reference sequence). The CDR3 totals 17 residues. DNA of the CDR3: TGTGCCACCAGCGACCCCCGGACAGGGGTGAGCAATCAGCCCCAGAATTTT. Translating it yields CATSDPRTGVSNQPQNF.

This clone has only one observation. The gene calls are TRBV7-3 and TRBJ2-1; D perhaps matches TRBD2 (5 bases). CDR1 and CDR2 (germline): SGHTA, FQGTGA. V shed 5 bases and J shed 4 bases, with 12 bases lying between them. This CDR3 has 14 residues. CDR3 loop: CASSPAGAYNEQFF. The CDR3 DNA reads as TGTGCCAGCAGCCCGGCGGGCGCTTACAATGAGCAGTTCTTC. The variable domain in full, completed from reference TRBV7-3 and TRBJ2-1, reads GAGVSQTPSNKVTEKGKYVELRCDPISGHTALYWYRQSLGQGPEFLIYFQGTGAADDSGLPNDRFFAVRPEGSVSTLKIQRTERGDSAVYLCASSPAGAYNEQFFGPGTRLTVL.

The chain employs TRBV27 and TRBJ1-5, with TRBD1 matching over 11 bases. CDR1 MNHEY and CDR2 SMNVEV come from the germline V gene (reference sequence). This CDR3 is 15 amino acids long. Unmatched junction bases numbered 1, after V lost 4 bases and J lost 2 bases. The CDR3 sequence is CASSSGQGGNQPQHF. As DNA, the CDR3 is TGTGCCAGCAGTTCGGGACAGGGGGGCAATCAGCCCCAGCATTTT.

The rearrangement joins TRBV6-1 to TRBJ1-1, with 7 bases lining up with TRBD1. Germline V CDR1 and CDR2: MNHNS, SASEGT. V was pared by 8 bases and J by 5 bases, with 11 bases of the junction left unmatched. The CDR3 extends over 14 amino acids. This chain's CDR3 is CASGRTGVNTEAFF. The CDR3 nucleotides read TGTGCCAGCGGGCGTACAGGGGTAAATACTGAAGCTTTCTTT.

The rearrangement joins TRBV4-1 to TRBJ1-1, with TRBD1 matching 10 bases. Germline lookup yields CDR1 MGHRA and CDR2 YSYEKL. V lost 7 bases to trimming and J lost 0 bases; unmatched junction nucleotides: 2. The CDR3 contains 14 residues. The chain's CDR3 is CASKGQGLNTEAFF. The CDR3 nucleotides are TGCGCCAGCAAGGGACAGGGGTTGAACACTGAAGCTTTCTTT.